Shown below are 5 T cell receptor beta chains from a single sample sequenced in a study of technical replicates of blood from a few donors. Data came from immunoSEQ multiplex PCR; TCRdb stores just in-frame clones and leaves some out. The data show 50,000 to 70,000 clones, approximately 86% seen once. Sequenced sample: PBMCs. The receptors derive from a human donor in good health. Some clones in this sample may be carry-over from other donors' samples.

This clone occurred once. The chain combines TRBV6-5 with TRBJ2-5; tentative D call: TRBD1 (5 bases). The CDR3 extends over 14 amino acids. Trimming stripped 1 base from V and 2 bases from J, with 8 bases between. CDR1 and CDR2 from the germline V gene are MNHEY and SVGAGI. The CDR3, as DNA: TGTGCCAGCAGTTACTACGGACAACAAGAGACCCAGTACTTC. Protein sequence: CASSYYGQQETQYF.

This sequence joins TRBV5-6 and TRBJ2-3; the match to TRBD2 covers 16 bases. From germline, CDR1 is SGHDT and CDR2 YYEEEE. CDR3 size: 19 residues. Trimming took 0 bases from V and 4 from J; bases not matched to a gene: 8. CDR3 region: CASSLVTGTSGRAPDTQYF. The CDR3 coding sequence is TGTGCCAGCAGCTTGGTAACCGGGACTAGCGGGAGGGCCCCAGATACGCAGTATTTT.

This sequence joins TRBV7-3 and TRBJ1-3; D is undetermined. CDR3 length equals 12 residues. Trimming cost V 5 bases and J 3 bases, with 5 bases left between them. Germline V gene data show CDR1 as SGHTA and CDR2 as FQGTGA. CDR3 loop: CASSPGGNTIYF. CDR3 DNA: TGTGCCAGCAGCCCCGGTGGAAACACCATATATTTT.

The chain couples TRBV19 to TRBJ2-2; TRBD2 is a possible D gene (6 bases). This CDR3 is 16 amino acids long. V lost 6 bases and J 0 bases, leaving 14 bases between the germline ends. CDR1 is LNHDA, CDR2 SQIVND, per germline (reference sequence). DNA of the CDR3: TGTGCCAGTAGGCCCCGGGGGAATCCGAACACCGGGGAGCTGTTTTTT. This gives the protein CASRPRGNPNTGELFF.

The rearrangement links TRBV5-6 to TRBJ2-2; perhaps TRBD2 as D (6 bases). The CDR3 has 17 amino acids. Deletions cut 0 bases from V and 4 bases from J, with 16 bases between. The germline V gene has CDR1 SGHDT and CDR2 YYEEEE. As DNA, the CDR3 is TGTGCCAGCAGCTTGGGTTGGAGGGAGATTGTCACCGGGGAGCTGTTTTTT. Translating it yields CASSLGWREIVTGELFF.